The TCR beta chain under discussion was sequenced for a study of T-cell memory formation after mild COVID-19. Study-level findings and limits: Mainly CM and EM harbored the contracting CD4+ clones; mainly EMRA harbored the CD8+ ones. Pre-infection memory showed some responding clones, and this suggested that cross-reactive memory joined.

In this sample, this clonotype turned up once. Its matching antigen is unknown. 5'RACE with constant-segment primers yielded barcoded, UMI-tagged TCR alpha and TCR beta cDNA libraries. MiXCR was run by TCRdb on the 5' RACE reads, yielding one entry per CDR3 protein. The data show 200,000 to 250,000 distinct CDR3 sequences, over 9% seen once. Looked up from germline, CDR1 is LGHDT and CDR2 is YNNKEL (reference sequence). Trimming took 5 bases from V and 6 from J; bases not matched to a gene: 7. The CDR3 sequence is 15 residues long. V is TRBV3-1 and J is TRBJ2-1, with TRBD2 matching 10 bases. Sequenced material: PBMCs or a T cell subset sorted from them (not recorded which). This TCR derives from a man younger than 35 who had mild COVID-19 (a few samples of this study predate the infection). Cell type and time point are not known. CDR3 sequence reads: CASSSSGGDFNEQFF. The CDR3 DNA reads TGTGCCAGCAGCTCAAGCGGGGGGGACTTCAATGAGCAGTTCTTC.